These T cell receptor beta chains were read from a single sample in a study of blood T cell repertoires in COVID-19. Repertoires were generated with immunoSEQ multiplex PCR, while TCRdb's copy carries only in-frame clones and drops some. The data contain 100,000 to 150,000 clones, roughly 83% of them singletons. Specimen: peripheral blood. These receptors were taken from a woman in her twenties or thirties who had recovered from COVID-19. CDR3s include the opening cysteine and the closing phenylalanine or tryptophan. Each record gives: clone size, V gene, D gene, J gene, CDR3 DNA, CDR3 protein. The D gene is left open where the match is weak. The size entry is marked missing in some rows and otherwise reads once, few, many or a size class.

clone size: NA; V gene: TRBV6-1; D gene: TRBD2; J gene: TRBJ2-3; CDR3 DNA: TGTGCCAGCAGTGCCTCTAGGACTAGCGGCACAGATACGCAGTATTTT; CDR3 protein: CASSASRTSGTDTQYF
clone size: NA; V gene: TRBV15; D gene: NA; J gene: TRBJ1-5; CDR3 DNA: TGTGCCACCAGCAGAGATTGGCGGGGAGGGAAGGAAAAGTATAGCAATCAGCCCCAGCATTTT; CDR3 protein: CATSRDWRGGKEKYSNQPQHF
clone size: NA; V gene: TRBV18; D gene: NA; J gene: TRBJ2-1; CDR3 DNA: TGTGCCAGCTCACAGGAGCGACTCTACAATGAGCAGTTCTTC; CDR3 protein: CASSQERLYNEQFF
clone size: NA; V gene: TRBV9; D gene: NA; J gene: TRBJ2-7; CDR3 DNA: TGTGCCAGCAGCGTAAATCCCGACGGGACCTACGAGCAGTACTTC; CDR3 protein: CASSVNPDGTYEQYF
clone size: NA; V gene: TRBV12-3/TRBV12-4; D gene: NA; J gene: TRBJ2-7; CDR3 DNA: TGTGCCAGCAGTTTAGGGCTAGCCGAGCAGTACTTC; CDR3 protein: CASSLGLAEQYF
clone size: NA; V gene: TRBV5-6; D gene: NA; J gene: TRBJ2-3; CDR3 DNA: TGTGCCAGCAGCCCTGAGGGTGATACGCAGTATTTT; CDR3 protein: CASSPEGDTQYF
clone size: NA; V gene: TRBV7-3; D gene: NA; J gene: TRBJ2-1; CDR3 DNA: TGTGCCAGCAGCTTATCACAGGCAAGCTCCTACAATGAGCAGTTCTTC; CDR3 protein: CASSLSQASSYNEQFF
clone size: NA; V gene: TRBV7-8; D gene: NA; J gene: TRBJ2-5; CDR3 DNA: TGTGCCAGCAGCTTAGCGGGGGCCGGCGGGGAGACCCAGTACTTC; CDR3 protein: CASSLAGAGGETQYF
clone size: once; V gene: TRBV12-3/TRBV12-4; D gene: NA; J gene: TRBJ1-2; CDR3 DNA: TGTGCCAGCAGGGACATTCTTGGCTACACCTTC; CDR3 protein: CASRDILGYTF
clone size: NA; V gene: TRBV2; D gene: NA; J gene: TRBJ2-4; CDR3 DNA: TGTGCCAGCAGCCCTCCCTTGACAGTAAACATTCAGTACTTC; CDR3 protein: CASSPPLTVNIQYF
clone size: NA; V gene: TRBV5-1; D gene: TRBD2; J gene: TRBJ2-1; CDR3 DNA: TGCGCCAGCAGCTTGAGCGGGGGGCGAGGGAATGAGCAGTTCTTC; CDR3 protein: CASSLSGGRGNEQFF
clone size: NA; V gene: TRBV7-2; D gene: NA; J gene: TRBJ1-2; CDR3 DNA: TGTGCCAGCAGCTTATGGAGGGAGCATGGCTACACCTTC; CDR3 protein: CASSLWREHGYTF
clone size: NA; V gene: TRBV27; D gene: NA; J gene: TRBJ1-2; CDR3 DNA: TGTGCCAGCAGTACAGGGTTTAACTATGGCTACACCTTC; CDR3 protein: CASSTGFNYGYTF
clone size: NA; V gene: TRBV19; D gene: TRBD2; J gene: TRBJ2-7; CDR3 DNA: TGTGCCAGTAGTGATGGCAGCGGGGAAGGGTACGAGCAGTACTTC; CDR3 protein: CASSDGSGEGYEQYF
clone size: NA; V gene: TRBV4-1; D gene: NA; J gene: TRBJ1-3; CDR3 DNA: TGCGCCAGCCAGCCTCAGGACAGCTCTGGAAACACCATATATTTT; CDR3 protein: CASQPQDSSGNTIYF
clone size: NA; V gene: TRBV10-3; D gene: NA; J gene: TRBJ2-1; CDR3 DNA: TGTGCCATCAGTTCAGCGGTTAGCTCCTACAATGAGCAGTTCTTC; CDR3 protein: CAISSAVSSYNEQFF
clone size: once; V gene: TRBV29-1; D gene: NA; J gene: TRBJ2-5; CDR3 DNA: TGCAGCGTTGCAGAGGGTGGGAGCGAGACCCAGTACTTC; CDR3 protein: CSVAEGGSETQYF